The clone carrying this TCR beta chain was recorded many times. Time point in this sample: longitudinal time-point 1 (baseline). The unsorted libraries were generated from a total of 2 million PBMCs, which had been stored in RNAlater at -80 C. The source of the sample is a study of neurological immune-mediated disorders. TCRdb re-derived calls from the 5' RACE reads in MiXCR, one entry per CDR3 protein. The sample records about 71,000 distinct CDR3 sequences, around 15% being singletons. This TCR was sampled from a female donor with HTLV-1-associated myelopathy (HAM/TSP). The sequenced material came from PBMCs.

The CDR3 nucleotides read TGCGCCAGCAGCTTGGCGTTAGCGGGGGGCAATGAGCAGTTCTTC. Its protein is CASSLALAGGNEQFF. The chain carries TRBV5-1 and TRBJ2-1; 10 bases agree with TRBD2. CDR1 is SGHRS, CDR2 YFSETQ, per germline. Germline trimming cut 0 bases from V and 6 bases from J; bases unmatched to any gene: 3. CDR3 size: 15 residues. Using reference TRBV5-1 and TRBJ2-1 for the parts outside the CDR3, the full variable domain is KAGVTQTPRYLIKTRGQQVTLSCSPISGHRSVSWYQQTPGQGLQFLFEYFSETQRNKGNFPGRFSGRQFSNSRSEMNVSTLELGDSALYLCASSLALAGGNEQFFGPGTRLTVL.